The 30 T cell receptor beta chains reported below all come from one sample, sequenced in a study of graft-versus-host responses after intestinal transplantation. No antigen has been identified for these receptors. Assay used: immunoSEQ multiplex PCR; TCRdb lists only in-frame clones, some missing. The table has some 100,000 clones, about nine tenths seen once. This material consisted of unstimulated CD8+ T cells sorted from spleen or lymph node cells, taken before transplant. All receptors come from a human donor who was the organ donor for an intestinal transplant.

The rearrangement uses TRBV19 and TRBJ1-2; D gene ambiguous. V was shortened by 2 bases and J by 4 bases, with 14 bases between the two germline ends. The CDR3 has 15 residues. The V gene's germline CDR1 is LNHDA and CDR2 SQIVND (reference sequence). CDR3: CASSISYSGSYGYTF. CDR3 DNA: TGTGCCAGTAGTATATCATATTCTGGGAGCTATGGCTACACCTTC.

The rearrangement uses TRBV7-9 and TRBJ1-2; D remains ambiguous. Germline CDR1 SEHNR, CDR2 FQNEAQ (reference sequence). The CDR3 consists of 12 residues. Trimming took off 4 bases at V and 8 bases at J, with 11 bases between the two ends. In DNA form, the CDR3 reads TGTGCCAGCAGCTGGTCCAGCGGCGGCTACACCTTC. This encodes CASSWSSGGYTF.

This clone was detected only once. The V and J genes are TRBV19 and TRBJ1-6; tentative D call: TRBD1 (6 bases). V lost 8 bases to trimming and J lost 0 bases, with 17 bases between them. The CDR3 loop spans 17 amino acids. Germline CDR1 LNHDA, CDR2 SQIVND (reference sequence). The DNA of the CDR3 is TGTGCCAGTTCAGACCGGGACACTAGCTCCTATAATTCACCCCTCCACTTT. Its translation: CASSDRDTSSYNSPLHF.

The genes are TRBV14 and TRBJ2-5; D is ambiguous. The CDR3 has 12 amino acids. Trimming removed 2 bases at V and 7 bases at J, with 8 bases between. Looked up from germline, CDR1 is SGHDN and CDR2 is FVKESK. Written as DNA, the CDR3 is TGTGCCAGCAGCCAATTCCTAGGGACCCAGTACTTC. Translated: CASSQFLGTQYF.

This chain joins TRBV29-1 and TRBJ2-7; 8 bases are shared with TRBD1. V trimming: 6 bases; J trimming: 2 bases; junction bases outside the gene matches: 6. This CDR3 has 13 amino acids. From germline, CDR1 is SQVTM and CDR2 ANQGSEA. The CDR3 loop reads CSVQGQGTYEQYF. The CDR3 nucleotides read TGCAGCGTCCAAGGACAGGGCACCTACGAGCAGTACTTC.

CDR3 amino acids: CASSFGQGNGYTF. Here the CDR3 DNA reads TGTGCCAGCAGTTTTGGACAGGGAAATGGCTACACCTTC. The chain has TRBV27 and TRBJ1-2; 8 bases are shared with TRBD1. CDR3 length: 13 amino acids. Per the germline V gene, CDR1 is MNHEY and CDR2 is SMNVEV (reference sequence). Trimming removed 3 bases from V and 6 bases from J; junction bases left unmatched: 3.

This chain links TRBV5-1 with TRBJ1-1, with 8 bases matching TRBD1. The CDR3 contains 18 residues. Germline V gene data show CDR1 as SGHRS and CDR2 as YFSETQ. The J segment lost 1 base and the V segment lost 5 bases, leaving 16 bases of the junction unmatched. The CDR3, as DNA: TGCGCCAGCAGACCCCCGGTTCAGGGGGCTGTAGAGAACACTGAAGCTTTCTTT. Translated: CASRPPVQGAVENTEAFF.

CDR3 DNA: TGTGCCAGCAGTGAATTGCAGGTGAAACTGTTTTTT. Translation gives CASSELQVKLFF. The chain has TRBV25-1 and TRBJ1-4; D gene ambiguous. In germline, CDR1 is MGHDK, CDR2 SYGVNS. Trimming cost V 1 base and J 11 bases, with 8 bases left between them. This CDR3 is built from 12 residues.

The chain employs TRBV27 and TRBJ2-1; 11 nucleotides line up with TRBD1. Germline CDR1 MNHEY, CDR2 SMNVEV (reference sequence). This CDR3 has 13 residues. Germline trimming cut 6 bases from V and 8 bases from J; bases unmatched to any gene: 3. The CDR3 coding sequence is TGTGCCAGCAGGGACAGGGGGCTCGATGAGCAGTTCTTC. Protein sequence: CASRDRGLDEQFF.

The chain carries TRBV5-1 and TRBJ1-2, with no clear D. V was pared by 7 bases and J by 4 bases, with 14 bases between. The CDR3 covers 13 residues. CDR1 and CDR2 (germline): SGHRS, YFSETQ. In DNA, the CDR3 is TGCGCCAGCTCCGAGCCAGGTGGCTATGGCTACACCTTC. Translated: CASSEPGGYGYTF. The variable domain in full, with the rest retrieved from reference TRBV5-1 and TRBJ1-2, is KAGVTQTPRYLIKTRGQQVTLSCSPISGHRSVSWYQQTPGQGLQFLFEYFSETQRNKGNFPGRFSGRQFSNSRSEMNVSTLELGDSALYLCASSEPGGYGYTFGSGTRLTVV.

The chain combines TRBV27 with TRBJ2-3; D is perhaps TRBD2 (6 bases). From germline, CDR1 is MNHEY and CDR2 SMNVEV (reference sequence). The CDR3 runs 17 residues. Trimming took off 5 bases at V and 2 bases at J, with 20 bases between the two ends. CDR3 coding DNA: TGTGCCAGCAGTCTCAACCGGAGGGATGGGGTCACAGATACGCAGTATTTT. Protein product: CASSLNRRDGVTDTQYF.

V is TRBV28 and J is TRBJ2-2, with a tentative D call TRBD2 (7 bases). The germline V gene has CDR1 MDHEN and CDR2 SYDVKM. V was pared by 7 bases and J by 2 bases, with 20 bases between. This CDR3 has 17 amino acids. The CDR3 region has the DNA TGTGCCAGCACCCGACTAGGGGGGGCGGGCAACACCGGGGAGCTGTTTTTT. Translated: CASTRLGGAGNTGELFF. Full variable domain (missing parts from reference TRBV28 and TRBJ2-2): DVKVTQSSRYLVKRTGEKVFLECVQDMDHENMFWYRQDPGLGLRLIYFSYDVKMKEKGDIPEGYSVSREKKERFSLILESASTNQTSMYLCASTRLGGAGNTGELFFGEGSRLTVL.

J is TRBJ2-3 and V is TRBV7-3, with TRBD2 matching 11 bases. This CDR3 contains 17 residues. Germline V gene sequence: CDR1 SGHTA, CDR2 FQGTGA. Trimming cost V 5 bases and J 0 bases; bases outside gene matches: 7. CDR3 coding DNA: TGTGCCAGCAGCGTGACTAGCGGGAATCCTAGCACAGATACGCAGTATTTT. This encodes CASSVTSGNPSTDTQYF.

V gene TRBV7-9 combines with J gene TRBJ1-3, with TRBD1 as a possible D gene (6 bases). The CDR3 runs to 19 residues. Trimming removed 1 base from V and 1 base from J, with 20 bases in between. Germline V CDR1 and CDR2: SEHNR, FQNEAQ (reference sequence). CDR3 sequence reads: CASSLDQQGRGESGNTIYF. Written as DNA, the CDR3 is TGTGCCAGCAGCTTAGATCAACAGGGAAGGGGAGAGTCTGGAAACACCATATATTTT. Full variable domain (missing parts from reference TRBV7-9 and TRBJ1-3): DTGVSQNPRHKITKRGQNVTFRCDPISEHNRLYWYRQTLGQGPEFLTYFQNEAQLEKSRLLSDRFSAERPKGSFSTLEIQRTEQGDSAMYLCASSLDQQGRGESGNTIYFGEGSWLTVV.

The chain combines TRBV13 with TRBJ1-1; 10 bases align to TRBD1. Germline V gene data show CDR1 as PRHDT and CDR2 as FYEKMQ (reference sequence). V lost 2 bases and J lost 6; bases outside the gene matches: 3. This CDR3 is built from 14 residues. The CDR3 DNA follows: TGTGCCAGCAGCTTACCTGGACAGGGGGCTGAAGCTTTCTTT. Its translation is CASSLPGQGAEAFF. The entire variable domain, with the rest obtained from reference TRBV13 and TRBJ1-1, is as follows: AAGVIQSPRHLIKEKRETATLKCYPIPRHDTVYWYQQGPGQDPQFLISFYEKMQSDKGSIPDRFSAQQFSDYHSELNMSSLELGDSALYFCASSLPGQGAEAFFGQGTRLTVV.

This rearrangement joins TRBV5-1 to TRBJ2-7; TRBD2 agrees at 10 bases. Germline assignment: CDR1 SGHRS and CDR2 YFSETQ. The length of the CDR3 is 11 residues. Trimming took 3 bases from V and 10 from J; bases not matched to a gene: 1. CDR3 sequence reads: CASSSSGGQYF. CDR3 DNA: TGCGCCAGCAGCTCTAGCGGGGGACAGTACTTC.

The chain uses TRBV19 and TRBJ2-3; D possibly corresponds to TRBD1 (6 bases). There are 14 residues in the CDR3. Germline values: CDR1 LNHDA, CDR2 SQIVND (reference sequence). The V end was cut by 4 bases, the J end by 5 bases, with 13 bases between. CDR3: CASSTQGLGDTQYF. DNA of the CDR3: TGTGCCAGTAGTACTCAGGGGCTTGGAGATACGCAGTATTTT. Using reference TRBV19 and TRBJ2-3 for the parts outside the CDR3, the full variable domain is DGGITQSPKYLFRKEGQNVTLSCEQNLNHDAMYWYRQDPGQGLRLIYYSQIVNDFQKGDIAEGYSVSREKKESFPLTVTSAQKNPTAFYLCASSTQGLGDTQYFGPGTRLTVL.

This rearrangement joins TRBV12-5 to TRBJ2-7; a weak D match, TRBD1 (6 bases). CDR3 length equals 16 residues. Germline lookup yields CDR1 LGHNT and CDR2 FRNRAP. Trimming stripped 5 bases from V and 3 bases from J, with 20 bases between. The CDR3 DNA is TGTGCTAGTGGTGGCGGACAGAATAGTGCTATCTACGAGCAGTACTTC. Residues: CASGGGQNSAIYEQYF.

The J gene is TRBJ2-7, the V gene TRBV11-3, with a weak D call TRBD2 (6 bases). V shed 0 bases and J shed 3 bases, with 12 bases lying between them. Per germline, CDR1 SGHNT and CDR2 YENEEA. The CDR3 loop spans 15 amino acids. CDR3 DNA sequence: TGTGCCAGCAGCTTAGATGGGGGGTTCCTCTACGAGCAGTACTTC. It is translated as CASSLDGGFLYEQYF.

This sequence joins TRBV30 and TRBJ2-5; the D gene is possibly TRBD2 (5 bases). V lost 3 bases to trimming and J lost 3 bases, with 14 bases between them. This CDR3 is built from 14 residues. The germline gives CDR1 GTSNPN, CDR2 SVGIG (reference sequence). The CDR3: CAWSPPPGEETQYF. The CDR3 DNA reads TGTGCCTGGAGCCCACCCCCCGGGGAAGAGACCCAGTACTTC.

The chain's CDR3 is CASSDRHLGRTDTQYF. CDR3 in DNA: TGTGCCAGCAGCGACCGACACCTCGGGAGAACAGATACGCAGTATTTT. The genes are TRBV5-8 and TRBJ2-3; possibly TRBD2 for D (6 bases). V was cut by 4 bases and J by 3 bases, with 18 bases left in between. The CDR3 runs to 16 residues. From germline, CDR1 is SGHTS and CDR2 YDEGEE.

This clone has a handful of counts. CDR3 DNA sequence: TGTGCCAGCAGCTTGGATTTCAGGGAGTATTTT. Translating it yields CASSLDFREYF. This rearrangement joins TRBV5-6 to TRBJ2-3; TRBD1 might be the D (5 bases). There are 11 residues in the CDR3. Germline values: CDR1 SGHDT, CDR2 YYEEEE. With 0 bases removed from V and 13 bases from J, the gap between germline ends came to 9 bases.

This chain links TRBV7-9 with TRBJ2-1, with a weak D call TRBD2 (5 bases). The CDR3 has 15 amino acids. Germline CDR1 is SEHNR and CDR2 is FQNEAQ (reference sequence). Trimming removed 5 bases from V and 7 bases from J, with 18 bases in between. The CDR3 sequence: CASSPRLGVWNEQFF. For the CDR3, the DNA is TGTGCCAGCAGCCCTCGCCTCGGGGTCTGGAATGAGCAGTTCTTC. The full variable domain, its missing parts supplied by reference TRBV7-9 and TRBJ2-1, is DTGVSQNPRHKITKRGQNVTFRCDPISEHNRLYWYRQTLGQGPEFLTYFQNEAQLEKSRLLSDRFSAERPKGSFSTLEIQRTEQGDSAMYLCASSPRLGVWNEQFFGPGTRLTVL.

The V call is TRBV27, the J call TRBJ2-5; D possibly corresponds to TRBD2 (7 bases). The germline gives CDR1 MNHEY, CDR2 SMNVEV (reference sequence). V was pared by 6 bases and J by 2 bases, with 13 bases between. The CDR3 is made up of 14 amino acids. The CDR3 region is CASSGGPLQETQYF. The CDR3 DNA reads as TGTGCCAGCAGCGGGGGGCCCTTACAAGAGACCCAGTACTTC.

The chain combines TRBV28 with TRBJ1-1; D gene ambiguous. V was clipped by 8 bases and J by 2 bases, with 12 bases between them. CDR3 length equals 13 residues. Germline V gives CDR1 MDHEN, CDR2 SYDVKM. Written as DNA, the CDR3 is TGTGCCAGCGAGAGTCGGGGAAACACTGAAGCTTTCTTT. Translation: CASESRGNTEAFF.

The rearrangement links TRBV4-1 to TRBJ2-1; perhaps TRBD2 as D (5 bases). Germline lookup yields CDR1 MGHRA and CDR2 YSYEKL. Between the trimmed V and J ends, which lost 3 bases and 2 bases, there was a span of 8 bases. CDR3 length: 14 residues. This CDR3 is CASSHSETYNEQFF. The CDR3 bases are TGCGCCAGCAGCCATAGCGAAACCTACAATGAGCAGTTCTTC.

This sequence joins TRBV5-4 and TRBJ2-7, with no clear D. From germline, CDR1 is SGHNT and CDR2 YYREEE (reference sequence). The CDR3 length is 11 residues. V was shortened by 3 bases and J by 1 base, with 2 bases between the two germline ends. CDR3 bases: TGTGCCAGCAGCTCGTCCTACGAGCAGTACTTC. It codes for CASSSSYEQYF.

The rearrangement uses TRBV7-9 and TRBJ2-5; D remains ambiguous. The V and J ends lost 5 bases and 5 bases respectively, with 12 bases between them. The CDR3 runs to 13 residues. The V gene's germline CDR1 is SEHNR and CDR2 FQNEAQ (reference sequence). The CDR3 DNA reads TGTGCCAGCAGCCGACTCATGTATGAGACCCAGTACTTC. Translation: CASSRLMYETQYF.

The chain has TRBV7-9 and TRBJ2-7, with TRBD1 matching 10 bases. V lost 1 base and J lost 6; bases outside the gene matches: 9. The germline gives CDR1 SEHNR, CDR2 FQNEAQ (reference sequence). The CDR3 extends over 16 amino acids. The CDR3 bases are TGTGCCAGCAGCTTAGGCTTGACAGGGGGCAACGTCGAGCAGTACTTC. It yields the protein CASSLGLTGGNVEQYF.

The chain uses TRBV4-1 and TRBJ2-1, with D possibly being TRBD2 (5 bases). This CDR3 has 13 amino acids. CDR1 and CDR2 (germline): MGHRA, YSYEKL. The V gene lost 1 base and the J gene lost 9 bases, with 10 bases spanning the gap. CDR3: CASSQGSGVEQFF. The CDR3 DNA is TGCGCCAGCAGCCAAGGATCCGGGGTTGAGCAGTTCTTC.